This passage covers 6 T cell receptor beta chains from one sample sequenced in a study of cytomegalovirus exposure and HLA in healthy donors. This PCR relied on a set of 60 Vbeta primers and 13 Jbeta primers. Only in-frame clones appear in the TCRdb table, and some are missing; sequencing was by immunoSEQ multiplex PCR. Here the sample spans under 150,000 clones, 81% being singletons. Material for sequencing was PBMCs. These receptors all stem from a young man in good health and CMV-seronegative.

The V gene is TRBV5-8, the J gene TRBJ2-5; D uncertain. Trimming cost V 5 bases and J 2 bases, with 4 bases left between them. The CDR3 has 11 amino acids. Looked up from germline, CDR1 is SGHTS and CDR2 is YDEGEE. The DNA for the CDR3 is TGTGCCAGCAGACAGCAAGAGACCCAGTACTTC. Encoded protein: CASRQQETQYF. The variable domain in full, with the rest retrieved from reference TRBV5-8 and TRBJ2-5, is EAGVTQSPTHLIKTRGQQATLRCSPISGHTSVYWYQQALGLGLQFLLWYDEGEERNRGNFPPRFSGRQFPNYSSELNVNALELEDSALYLCASRQQETQYFGPGTRLLVL.

The chain has TRBV6-5 and TRBJ1-2, with 7 bases identical to TRBD1. This CDR3 is 13 amino acids long. Germline V gene lookup returns CDR1 MNHEY and CDR2 SVGAGI. V shed 8 bases, J shed 3 bases, and the junction held 6 bases outside the gene matches. In DNA, the CDR3 is TGTGCCAGCGTGACAGGGTACGACTATGGCTACACCTTC. Protein product: CASVTGYDYGYTF.

The V call is TRBV28, the J call TRBJ1-2, with 9 bases lining up with TRBD1. The CDR3 has 14 amino acids. From germline, CDR1 is MDHEN and CDR2 SYDVKM. V lost 5 bases, J lost 8 bases, and 9 bases stayed unmatched. The CDR3 protein is CASSLITGGGGYTF. The DNA of the CDR3 is TGTGCCAGCAGTCTCATTACAGGGGGCGGAGGCTACACCTTC.

This rearrangement joins TRBV5-1 to TRBJ1-5; D perhaps matches TRBD1 (6 bases). The germline V gene has CDR1 SGHRS and CDR2 YFSETQ. The V end was cut by 4 bases, the J end by 7 bases, with 18 bases between. The CDR3 is made up of 15 amino acids. The CDR3 bases are TGCGCCAGCAGCCCCGCCGGGGGGCAAGTACAGCCCCAGCATTTT. Translation gives CASSPAGGQVQPQHF. Full variable domain (missing parts from reference TRBV5-1 and TRBJ1-5): KAGVTQTPRYLIKTRGQQVTLSCSPISGHRSVSWYQQTPGQGLQFLFEYFSETQRNKGNFPGRFSGRQFSNSRSEMNVSTLELGDSALYLCASSPAGGQVQPQHFGDGTRLSIL.

The chain joins TRBV15 to TRBJ2-7, with D maybe TRBD1 (5 bases). V shed 0 bases and J shed 4 bases, with 16 bases lying between them. Germline lookup yields CDR1 LNHNV and CDR2 YYDKDF (reference sequence). The CDR3 is 16 residues long. CDR3 protein: CATSRDWGRVPYEQYF. In DNA, the CDR3 is TGTGCCACCAGCAGAGATTGGGGCAGGGTTCCTTACGAGCAGTACTTC.

This chain connects TRBV6-5 to TRBJ1-4, with 7 positions matching TRBD1. The germline V gene encodes CDR1 MNHEY and CDR2 SVGAGI. The J segment lost 7 bases and the V segment lost 0 bases, leaving 5 bases of the junction unmatched. The length of the CDR3 is 15 residues. As DNA, the CDR3 is TGTGCCAGCAGTTACTCCAGGGGGTTAAGTGAAAAACTGTTTTTT. This encodes CASSYSRGLSEKLFF.